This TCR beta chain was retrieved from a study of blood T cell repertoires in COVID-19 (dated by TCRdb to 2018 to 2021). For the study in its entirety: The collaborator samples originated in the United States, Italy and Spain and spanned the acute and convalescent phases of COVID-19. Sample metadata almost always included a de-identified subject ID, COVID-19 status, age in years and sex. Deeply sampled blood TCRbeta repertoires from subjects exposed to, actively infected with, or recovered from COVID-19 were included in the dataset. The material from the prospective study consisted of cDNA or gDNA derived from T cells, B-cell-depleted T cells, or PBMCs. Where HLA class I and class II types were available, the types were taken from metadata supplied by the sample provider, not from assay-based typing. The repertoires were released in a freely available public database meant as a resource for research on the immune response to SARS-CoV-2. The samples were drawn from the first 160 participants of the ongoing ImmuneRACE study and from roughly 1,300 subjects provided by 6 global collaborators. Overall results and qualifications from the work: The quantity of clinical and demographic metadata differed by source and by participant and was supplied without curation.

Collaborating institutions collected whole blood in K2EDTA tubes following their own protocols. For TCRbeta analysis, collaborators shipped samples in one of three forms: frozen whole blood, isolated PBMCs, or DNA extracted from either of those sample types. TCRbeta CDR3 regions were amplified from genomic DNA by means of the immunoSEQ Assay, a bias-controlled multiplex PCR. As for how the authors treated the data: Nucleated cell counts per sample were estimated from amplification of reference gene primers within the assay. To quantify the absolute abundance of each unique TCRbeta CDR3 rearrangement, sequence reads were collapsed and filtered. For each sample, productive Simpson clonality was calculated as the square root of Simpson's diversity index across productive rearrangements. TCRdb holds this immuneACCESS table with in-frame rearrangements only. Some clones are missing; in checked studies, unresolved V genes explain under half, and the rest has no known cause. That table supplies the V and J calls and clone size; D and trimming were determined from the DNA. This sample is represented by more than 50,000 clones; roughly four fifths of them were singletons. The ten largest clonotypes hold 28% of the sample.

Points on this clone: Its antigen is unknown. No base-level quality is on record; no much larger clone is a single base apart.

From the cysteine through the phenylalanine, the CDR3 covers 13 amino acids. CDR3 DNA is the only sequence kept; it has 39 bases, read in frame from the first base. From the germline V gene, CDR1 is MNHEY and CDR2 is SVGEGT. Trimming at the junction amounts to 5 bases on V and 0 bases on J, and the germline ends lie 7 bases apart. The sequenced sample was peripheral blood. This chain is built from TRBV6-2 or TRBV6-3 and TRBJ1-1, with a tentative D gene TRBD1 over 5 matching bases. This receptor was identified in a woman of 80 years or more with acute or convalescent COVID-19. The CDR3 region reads CASSRQLNTEAFF. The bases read TGTGCCAGCAGTAGACAGCTGAACACTGAAGCTTTCTTT.